The 22 T cell receptor beta chains below were found in one sample sequenced in a study of T cell repertoires in cytomegalovirus infection. TCRdb reanalysed the reads using MiXCR and keeps one entry per CDR3 protein. The data hold over 150,000 distinct CDR3 sequences, with approximately 19% observed a single time. Sample: PBMCs. The receptor set was obtained from a human donor in good health (CMV status not recorded). Some clones in this sample may be carry-over from other donors' samples.

This clonotype has a handful of counts. The chain couples TRBV6-2 or TRBV6-3 to TRBJ2-3; possibly TRBD2 for D (6 bases). Between the trimmed V and J ends, which lost 2 bases and 6 bases, there was a span of 12 bases. This CDR3 is built from 14 residues. CDR1 and CDR2 (germline): MNHEY, SVGEGT. The CDR3 here is CASSYGPGADTQYF. The CDR3 DNA reads TGTGCCAGCAGTTACGGCCCGGGAGCCGATACGCAGTATTTT.

In this sample, this clonotype turned up many times. The rearrangement uses TRBV7-2 and TRBJ1-2; no definite D call. Germline lookup yields CDR1 SGHTA and CDR2 FQGNSA. The CDR3 is 14 residues long. V was shortened by 5 bases and J by 2 bases, with 12 bases between the two germline ends. CDR3: CASSTGRSNYGYTF. In DNA, the CDR3 is TGTGCCAGCAGCACCGGACGGAGCAACTATGGCTACACCTTC.

The chain's CDR3 is CASSPSAKVDTQYF. In DNA, the CDR3 is TGTGCCAGTAGTCCGTCAGCAAAGGTAGATACGCAGTATTTT. The J gene is TRBJ2-3, the V gene TRBV19; D not certain. Germline lookup yields CDR1 LNHDA and CDR2 SQIVND (reference sequence). CDR3 size: 14 residues. Trimming removed 5 bases from V and 5 bases from J, with 14 bases in between.

The CDR3 DNA reads TGTGCCAGCAGTCTTAGCGGGGGGAATGGAGAGACCCAGTACTTC. Translation: CASSLSGGNGETQYF. This chain connects TRBV6-8 to TRBJ2-5, with 10 nucleotides matching TRBD2. This CDR3 comprises 15 residues. Germline-derived CDR1 and CDR2 are MNHGY and SAAAGT. J was trimmed by 4 bases and V by 5 bases; bases with no gene match: 7.

The chain uses TRBV20-1 and TRBJ2-3; D gene unclear. From germline, CDR1 is DFQATT and CDR2 SNEGSKA (reference sequence). This CDR3 contains 15 residues. Trimming pared 0 bases from V and 4 bases from J, leaving 14 bases between. CDR3 loop: CSAREVSLGADTQYF. The DNA for the CDR3 is TGCAGTGCTAGAGAAGTTTCTCTAGGAGCAGATACGCAGTATTTT.

This clonotype was observed a handful of times. The V call is TRBV4-1, the J call TRBJ2-7; weak D call: TRBD2 (5 bases). V was shortened by 0 bases and J by 0 bases, with 12 bases between the two germline ends. Germline V gives CDR1 MGHRA, CDR2 YSYEKL. The CDR3 is 16 residues long. The CDR3 sequence: CASSQDRRVSSYEQYF. CDR3 DNA sequence: TGCGCCAGCAGCCAAGATCGGCGGGTGAGCTCCTACGAGCAGTACTTC.

J is TRBJ2-7 and V is TRBV14; weak D call: TRBD2 (5 bases). This CDR3 is built from 14 residues. V was shortened by 0 bases and J by 3 bases, with 9 bases between the two germline ends. CDR1 SGHDN and CDR2 FVKESK come from the germline V gene. CDR3: CASSQDLGGYEQYF. Here the CDR3 DNA reads TGTGCCAGCAGCCAAGATCTCGGAGGCTACGAGCAGTACTTC.

This clonotype showed up just a few times. The chain carries TRBV6-2 or TRBV6-3 and TRBJ1-1; no firm D call. This CDR3 contains 14 residues. The germline V gene encodes CDR1 MNHEY and CDR2 SVGEGT. V gave up 5 bases and J gave up 0 bases, with 10 bases separating them. CDR3 residues: CASSPVFMNTEAFF. The CDR3 nucleotides read TGTGCCAGCAGTCCAGTATTCATGAACACTGAAGCTTTCTTT.

This chain joins TRBV14 and TRBJ2-1; D is perhaps TRBD2 (5 bases). The V end lost 6 bases, the J end lost 2 bases, and 11 bases lay between the germline ends. Germline assignment: CDR1 SGHDN and CDR2 FVKESK. The CDR3 length is 14 residues. CDR3 DNA sequence: TGTGCCAGCAGTCGGGGTATACCCTACAATGAGCAGTTCTTC. It specifies CASSRGIPYNEQFF.

This clonotype was observed a handful of times. This chain links TRBV25-1 with TRBJ2-7, with 7 bases fitting TRBD1. J gave up 4 bases and V 5 bases, and 11 bases lay outside the gene matches. CDR3 length: 15 residues. CDR1 MGHDK and CDR2 SYGVNS come from the germline V gene. The CDR3 protein is CASSQPGTDLYEQYF. Here the CDR3 DNA reads TGTGCCAGCAGTCAACCCGGGACAGACCTTTACGAGCAGTACTTC.

This clonotype has a handful of counts. At one end the junction does not follow the germline gene, possibly because of a read error. The chain couples TRBV12-3 or TRBV12-4 to TRBJ2-5; D is unclear. The length of the CDR3 is 13 residues. CDR3 in amino acids: CASSFMAQGTQYF. In DNA, the CDR3 is TGTGCCAGCAGTTTTATGGCACAAGGGACCCAGTACTTC.

This clonotype was recorded many times. J is TRBJ2-7 and V is TRBV7-9, with 8 bases identical to TRBD1. Germline assignment: CDR1 SEHNR and CDR2 FQNEAQ (reference sequence). V lost 5 bases and J lost 3; bases outside the gene matches: 9. The CDR3 is 15 residues long. For the CDR3, the DNA is TGTGCCAGCAGCAAAACGGACAGGGCTCGCTACGAGCAGTACTTC. Protein: CASSKTDRARYEQYF.

This clonotype has a handful of counts. V usage is TRBV28 and J usage is TRBJ1-5; D is possibly TRBD1 (5 bases). This CDR3 contains 15 residues. The germline CDR1 and CDR2 sequences are MDHEN and SYDVKM. Trimming stripped 7 bases from V and 3 bases from J, with 16 bases between. CDR3 in amino acids: CASMEGGGDNQPQHF. DNA for the CDR3: TGTGCCAGCATGGAGGGAGGAGGGGACAATCAGCCCCAGCATTTT.

V usage is TRBV25-1 and J usage is TRBJ1-1, with a weak D call TRBD1 (5 bases). Germline lookup yields CDR1 MGHDK and CDR2 SYGVNS. The CDR3 sequence is 15 residues long. Trimming took 4 bases from V and 0 from J, leaving 12 bases between them. The CDR3 loop reads CASSATWGMNTEAFF. CDR3 nucleotide sequence: TGTGCCAGCAGTGCGACATGGGGGATGAACACTGAAGCTTTCTTT.

This clonotype has more than one count but fewer than ten. J is TRBJ2-4 and V is TRBV6-5, with D perhaps TRBD2 (6 bases). Germline V gene lookup returns CDR1 MNHEY and CDR2 SVGAGI. The CDR3 has 15 residues. The ends were cut back, 8 bases at V and 9 bases at J, with 23 bases in the middle. CDR3 in amino acids: CASCRDGGSGCIQYF. The CDR3 DNA reads as TGTGCCAGCTGCCGTGATGGGGGGAGCGGTTGCATTCAGTACTTC.

Many counts were recorded for this clonotype. CDR3 residues: CASSFGQLIQETQYF. DNA of the CDR3: TGTGCCAGCAGCTTCGGACAGCTGATCCAAGAGACCCAGTACTTC. The genes are TRBV11-3 and TRBJ2-5, with D perhaps TRBD1 (6 bases). The CDR3 loop spans 15 amino acids. Germline V gene data show CDR1 as SGHNT and CDR2 as YENEEA. V lost 3 bases and J 1 base, leaving 12 bases between the germline ends.

This clonotype was detected ten times or more. This chain uses TRBV7-9 with TRBJ2-6; D is undetermined. The CDR3 sequence is 15 residues long. V lost 4 bases, J lost 0 bases, and 7 bases lay in between. Germline CDR1 SEHNR, CDR2 FQNEAQ (reference sequence). As DNA, the CDR3 is TGTGCCAGCAGCTGGGCCAGCTCTGGGGCCAACGTCCTGACTTTC. Translating gives CASSWASSGANVLTF. Together with reference TRBV7-9 and TRBJ2-6, the CDR3 gives the full variable domain: DTGVSQNPRHKITKRGQNVTFRCDPISEHNRLYWYRQTLGQGPEFLTYFQNEAQLEKSRLLSDRFSAERPKGSFSTLEIQRTEQGDSAMYLCASSWASSGANVLTFGAGSRLTVL.

This clonotype was recorded a few times. The V and J genes are TRBV10-2 and TRBJ1-5; D unresolved. The germline V gene encodes CDR1 WSHSY and CDR2 SAAADI. The length of the CDR3 is 13 residues. V lost 10 bases and J lost 0, with 10 bases in between. The CDR3 DNA reads as TGCGCCACCTCCCCGGGTAGCAATCAGCCCCAGCATTTT. Translation gives CATSPGSNQPQHF.

This clonotype turned up a few times. V is TRBV7-9 and J is TRBJ2-7; 11 nucleotides agree with TRBD2. Germline trimming cut 3 bases from V and 3 bases from J; bases unmatched to any gene: 4. Germline assignment: CDR1 SEHNR and CDR2 FQNEAQ (reference sequence). The CDR3 length is 15 residues. Written as DNA, the CDR3 is TGTGCCAGCAGCTTGCAACTAGCGGGAGTCTACGAGCAGTACTTC. Its translation is CASSLQLAGVYEQYF.

The sample holds many counts of this clonotype. J is TRBJ1-1 and V is TRBV27, with TRBD1 identical over 7 bases. J lost 3 bases, V lost 5 bases, and 6 bases had no gene match. The CDR3 sequence is 14 residues long. Germline values: CDR1 MNHEY, CDR2 SMNVEV (reference sequence). Written as DNA, the CDR3 is TGTGCCAGCAGTACGACAGGGATGTACACTGAAGCTTTCTTT. This translates into CASSTTGMYTEAFF.

This clonotype was seen only a few times. V and J are TRBV7-2 and TRBJ2-3; 8 nucleotides match TRBD2. The CDR3 runs 16 residues. With V trimmed by 6 bases and J by 6 bases, 14 bases remained unmatched. Germline V gene data show CDR1 as SGHTA and CDR2 as FQGNSA. This chain's CDR3 is CASSWGLGALWDTQYF. CDR3 bases: TGTGCCAGCAGTTGGGGACTAGGGGCTTTGTGGGATACGCAGTATTTT.

This clonotype has a count of ten or more. This sequence joins TRBV28 and TRBJ2-5, with TRBD2 identical over 9 bases. V gave up 4 bases and J gave up 7 bases; unmatched junction bases: 13. This CDR3 contains 16 residues. In germline, CDR1 is MDHEN, CDR2 SYDVKM. The CDR3 sequence is CASSSPGEREEWTQYF. CDR3 coding DNA: TGTGCCAGCAGTTCCCCCGGGGAGCGGGAGGAGTGGACCCAGTACTTC.